This T cell receptor beta chain was identified in a study of T cells in Graves' hyperthyroidism and ophthalmopathy. J lost 4 bases, V lost 5 bases, and 4 bases had no gene match. This CDR3 has 13 amino acids. Germline V gives CDR1 LGHDT, CDR2 YNNKEL (reference sequence). This blood was taken when hyperthyroidism was first diagnosed, before any ophthalmopathy symptoms existed. From RNA transcripts, TCR beta CDR3 regions were amplified. The HTBI primer set drove a first-round RT-PCR of the TCR CDR3. A single record per CDR3 protein comes from TCRdb applying MiXCR to the multiplex PCR reads. The data contain 350,000 to 450,000 distinct CDR3 sequences, roughly 17% of them singletons. Study results and limitations: Ophthalmopathy cases were set apart from stable hyperthyroidism by a 13 V-J model. The majority of expanded thyroid clonotypes above 0.001 also appeared in blood.

This clonotype has only a few counts. Its cognate antigen is unknown. The source of this sequence is a woman between 25 and 40 years old with Graves' hyperthyroidism that later progressed to Graves' ophthalmopathy. This rearrangement joins TRBV3-1 to TRBJ1-2, with 7 bases aligning to TRBD1. The sample consisted of blood. The CDR3 nucleotides are TGTGCCAGCAGCGGGGACAGCGTCTATGGCTACACCTTC. Amino acid sequence: CASSGDSVYGYTF. Looking up the rest from reference TRBV3-1 and TRBJ1-2 gives the full variable domain: DTAVSQTPKYLVTQMGNDKSIKCEQNLGHDTMYWYKQDSKKFLKIMFSYNNKELIINETVPNRFSPKSPDKAHLNLHINSLELGDSAVYFCASSGDSVYGYTFGSGTRLTVV.